Reported below is one TCR beta chain. Antigen: not known. The repertoire was sequenced with immunoSEQ multiplex PCR; TCRdb's copy has only in-frame clones and lacks some. The sample has some 2,000,000 clones, approximately 95% seen once. This entry belongs to a study of shared clonotypes between healthy human individuals. Overall study findings and caveats: Clonotypes that were shared across a few donors made up around 4.6% of naive CD4 clonotypes.

Naive CD8 cells, CD45RO-negative and positively selected for CCR7, excluded terminally differentiated effector memory CD45RA+ cells. CDR1 GTSNPN and CDR2 SVGIG come from the germline V gene (reference sequence). Trimming stripped 1 base from V and 4 bases from J, with 10 bases between. CDR3 size: 13 residues. V and J are TRBV30 and TRBJ1-1; maybe TRBD1 (5 bases). This receptor was taken from a man younger than 35 in good health. The specimen sequenced was naive CD8+ T cells sorted from blood. The CDR3 spells CAWSEMGGTEAFF. The CDR3 DNA reads TGTGCCTGGAGTGAGATGGGGGGCACTGAAGCTTTCTTT.